This T cell receptor beta chain appears in the sequencing data of a study of blood T cell repertoires in COVID-19. Profiled with immunoSEQ multiplex PCR; TCRdb holds only in-frame clones, not every one. Found here are hundreds of thousands of clones, 70% to 90% of them singletons; the top ten hold approximately 1.4%. This CDR3 is built from 14 residues. Per germline, CDR1 SEHNR and CDR2 FQNEAQ (reference sequence). V shed 1 base and J 3 bases; nucleotides not matched to a gene: 1. This TCR was recovered from a woman aged 25 to 45 with active or convalescent COVID-19. The specimen was peripheral blood. The chain combines TRBV7-9 with TRBJ1-1; 8 nucleotides match TRBD1. The CDR3 DNA reads TGTGCCAGCAGCTTAGGGACAGGGTACACTGAAGCTTTCTTT. Translation gives CASSLGTGYTEAFF.